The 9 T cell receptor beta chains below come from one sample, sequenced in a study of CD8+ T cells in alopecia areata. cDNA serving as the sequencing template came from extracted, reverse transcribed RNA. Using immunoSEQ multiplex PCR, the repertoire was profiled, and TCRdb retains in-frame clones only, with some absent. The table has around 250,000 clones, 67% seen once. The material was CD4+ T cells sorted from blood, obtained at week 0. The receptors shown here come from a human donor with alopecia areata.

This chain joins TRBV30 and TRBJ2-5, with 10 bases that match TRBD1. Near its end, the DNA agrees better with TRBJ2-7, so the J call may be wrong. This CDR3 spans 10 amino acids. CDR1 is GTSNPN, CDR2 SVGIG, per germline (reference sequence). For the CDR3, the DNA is TGTGCCCGGACAGGGGGCGAGCAGTACTTC. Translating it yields CARTGGEQYF.

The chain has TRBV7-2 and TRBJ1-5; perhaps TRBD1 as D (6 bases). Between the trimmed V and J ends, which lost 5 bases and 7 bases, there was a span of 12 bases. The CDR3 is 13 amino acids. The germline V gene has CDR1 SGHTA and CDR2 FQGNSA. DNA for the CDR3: TGTGCCAGCAGCAGTGACAGGTTCCAGCCCCAGCATTTT. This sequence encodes CASSSDRFQPQHF.

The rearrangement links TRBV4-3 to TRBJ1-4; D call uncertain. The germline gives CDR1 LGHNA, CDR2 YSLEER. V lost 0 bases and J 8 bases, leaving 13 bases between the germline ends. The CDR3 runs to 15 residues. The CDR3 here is CASSQDRSPGEKLFF. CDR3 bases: TGCGCCAGCAGCCAAGATAGGTCTCCTGGGGAAAAACTGTTTTTT.

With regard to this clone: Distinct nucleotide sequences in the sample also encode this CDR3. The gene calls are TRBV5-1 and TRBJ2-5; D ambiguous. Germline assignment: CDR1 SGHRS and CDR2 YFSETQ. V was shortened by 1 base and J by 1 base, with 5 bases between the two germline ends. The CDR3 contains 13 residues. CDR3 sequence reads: CASSLPGQETQYF. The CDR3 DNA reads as TGCGCCAGCAGCTTGCCCGGCCAAGAGACCCAGTACTTC.

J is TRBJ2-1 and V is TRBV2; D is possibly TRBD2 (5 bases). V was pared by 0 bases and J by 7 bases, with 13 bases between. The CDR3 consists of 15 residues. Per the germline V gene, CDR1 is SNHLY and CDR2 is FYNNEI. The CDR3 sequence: CASSEAGWRSNEQFF. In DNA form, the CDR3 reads TGTGCCAGCAGTGAAGCCGGATGGAGGAGTAATGAGCAGTTCTTC.

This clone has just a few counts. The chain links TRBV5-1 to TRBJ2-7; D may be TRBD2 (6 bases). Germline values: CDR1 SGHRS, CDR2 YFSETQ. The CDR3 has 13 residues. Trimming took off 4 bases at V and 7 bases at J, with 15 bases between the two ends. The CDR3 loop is CASSPDPAGEQYF. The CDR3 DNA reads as TGCGCCAGCAGCCCGGACCCGGCGGGGGAGCAGTACTTC.

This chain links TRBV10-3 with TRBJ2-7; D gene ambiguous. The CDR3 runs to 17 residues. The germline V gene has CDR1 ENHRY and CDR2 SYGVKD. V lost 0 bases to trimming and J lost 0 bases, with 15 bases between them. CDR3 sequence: CAISESLASASSYEQYF. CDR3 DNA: TGTGCCATCAGTGAGTCGTTAGCCTCCGCAAGCTCCTACGAGCAGTACTTC.

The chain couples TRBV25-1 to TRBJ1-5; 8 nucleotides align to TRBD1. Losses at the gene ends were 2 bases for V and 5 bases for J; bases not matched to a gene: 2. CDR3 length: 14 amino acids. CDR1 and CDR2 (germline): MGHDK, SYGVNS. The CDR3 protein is CASSEAGGDQPQHF. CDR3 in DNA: TGTGCCAGCAGTGAAGCAGGGGGCGATCAGCCCCAGCATTTT.

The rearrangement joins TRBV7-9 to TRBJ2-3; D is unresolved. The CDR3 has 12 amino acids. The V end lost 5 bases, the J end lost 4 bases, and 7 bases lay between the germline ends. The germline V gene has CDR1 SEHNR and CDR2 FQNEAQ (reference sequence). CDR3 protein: CASSPFPDTQYF. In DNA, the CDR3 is TGTGCCAGCAGCCCCTTCCCAGATACGCAGTATTTT.